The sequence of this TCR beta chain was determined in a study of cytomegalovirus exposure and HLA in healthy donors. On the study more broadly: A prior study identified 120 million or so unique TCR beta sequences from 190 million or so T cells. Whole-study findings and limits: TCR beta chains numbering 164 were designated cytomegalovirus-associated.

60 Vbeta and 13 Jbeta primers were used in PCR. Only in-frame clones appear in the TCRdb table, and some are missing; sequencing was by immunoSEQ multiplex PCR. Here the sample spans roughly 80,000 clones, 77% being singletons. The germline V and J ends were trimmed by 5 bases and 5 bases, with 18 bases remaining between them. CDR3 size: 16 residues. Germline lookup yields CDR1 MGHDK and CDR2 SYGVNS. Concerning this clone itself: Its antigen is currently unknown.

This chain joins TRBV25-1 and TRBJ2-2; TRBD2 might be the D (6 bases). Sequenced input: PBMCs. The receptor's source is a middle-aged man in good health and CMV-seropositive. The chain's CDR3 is CASSLRDSGRTGELFF. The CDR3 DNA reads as TGTGCCAGCAGTCTCCGGGACTCCGGTAGGACCGGGGAGCTGTTTTTT.